This T cell receptor (beta chain) was sequenced during a study of shared clonotypes between healthy human individuals. Turning to the study itself: Samples came from a couple of female and a few male donors aged 18 to 49. Each donor's CD4 naive and CD4 memory cells filled three plates apiece, CD8 naive two, and CD8 memory one. Whole-study results and caveats: Sorted-subset sequencing, rarefaction showed, was incomplete despite large depth.

The V segment lost 4 bases and the J segment 3 bases; nucleotides outside the gene matches: 15. The CDR3 spans 18 residues. Germline assignment: CDR1 MRHNA and CDR2 SNTAGT. Each PCR replicate from the sorted subsets contained approximately 0.2 ug DNA, which is around 30,000 T cell genomes. Measured with immunoSEQ multiplex PCR; TCRdb has only the in-frame clones, and not every one. The sample lists some 1.5 million clones, around 97% seen once, with approximately 1.1% in the top ten. Note on this clone: The antigen is not known.

The receptor was isolated from a man aged 25-45 years in good health. Material for sequencing was naive CD4+ T cells sorted from blood. Noted subset: CD45RA+ positively selected. This rearrangement joins TRBV6-4 to TRBJ1-5; 7 nucleotides agree with TRBD1. CDR3 protein: CASSVWQGDQVYNQPQHF. The CDR3 nucleotides are TGTGCCAGCAGTGTTTGGCAGGGGGACCAGGTCTACAATCAGCCCCAGCATTTT.